Below, 26 T cell receptor beta chains from the same sample are listed, as sequenced in a study of cytomegalovirus exposure and HLA in healthy donors. This PCR relied on a set of 60 Vbeta primers and 13 Jbeta primers. Profiled with immunoSEQ multiplex PCR; TCRdb holds only in-frame clones, not every one. The sample includes about 130,000 clones, roughly 78% of them seen just once. Source material: PBMCs. The receptor source for this set is a man in his thirties or forties in good health and CMV-seropositive.

The rearrangement links TRBV4-1 to TRBJ2-7; D is undetermined. Germline loops: CDR1 MGHRA, CDR2 YSYEKL. V dropped 4 bases and J dropped 4 bases, with 11 bases sitting between them. CDR3 length: 13 amino acids. CDR3 DNA sequence: TGCGCCAGCAGCCTTCCTTCAGGTTACGAGCAGTACTTC. It yields the protein CASSLPSGYEQYF.

This sequence joins TRBV4-1 and TRBJ1-2; 7 bases are shared with TRBD1. Germline V gene data show CDR1 as MGHRA and CDR2 as YSYEKL. V shed 6 bases, J shed 0 bases, and the junction held 10 bases outside the gene matches. CDR3 length: 16 residues. CDR3 in amino acids: CASSLRRDRPNYGYTF. The CDR3 nucleotides are TGCGCCAGCAGTCTACGGAGGGACAGACCTAACTATGGCTACACCTTC.

The chain recombines TRBV6-5 with TRBJ2-1, with TRBD1 identical over 7 bases. This CDR3 contains 11 residues. Germline values: CDR1 MNHEY, CDR2 SVGAGI. V trimming: 6 bases; J trimming: 14 bases; junction bases outside the gene matches: 7. The chain's CDR3 is CASSPGTVKFF. The CDR3 bases are TGTGCCAGCAGCCCCGGGACAGTGAAGTTCTTC.

The gene calls are TRBV27 and TRBJ1-2; weak D call: TRBD1 (5 bases). The V end was cut by 1 base, the J end by 6 bases, with 9 bases between. Germline-derived CDR1 and CDR2 are MNHEY and SMNVEV (reference sequence). The CDR3 is 13 residues long. The CDR3 DNA reads TGTGCCAGCAGTTTATACGGGGGGAATGGCTACACCTTC. Encoded protein: CASSLYGGNGYTF.

The genes are TRBV30 and TRBJ1-2; 9 positions match TRBD1. With 7 bases clipped from V and 7 bases from J, the junction kept 7 bases outside the gene matches. Germline-derived CDR1 and CDR2 are GTSNPN and SVGIG (reference sequence). This CDR3 has 12 residues. DNA of the CDR3: TGTGCCTCCGAGGACAGGGGCGGTGGCTACACCTTC. Its translation: CASEDRGGGYTF.

The gene calls are TRBV4-3 and TRBJ1-3, with a possible D match to TRBD1 (5 bases). Germline lookup yields CDR1 LGHNA and CDR2 YSLEER. V was trimmed by 4 bases and J by 4 bases, leaving 20 bases between them. There are 17 residues in the CDR3. CDR3 residues: CASSRLAGNWGGNTIYF. The DNA for the CDR3 is TGCGCCAGCAGCCGACTCGCGGGAAATTGGGGGGGAAACACCATATATTTT.

The gene calls are TRBV25-1 and TRBJ2-7; the D gene is possibly TRBD1 (5 bases). The CDR3 has 13 residues. Germline loops: CDR1 MGHDK, CDR2 SYGVNS. Trimming cost V 7 bases and J 13 bases, with 23 bases left between them. DNA for the CDR3: TGTGCCAGCACCGACATTCCGGACAAGACCCTCTACTTC. Translation gives CASTDIPDKTLYF.

The rearrangement uses TRBV10-3 and TRBJ2-1; 7 nucleotides match TRBD2. The germline CDR1 and CDR2 sequences are ENHRY and SYGVKD. With V trimmed by 3 bases and J by 0 bases, 5 bases remained unmatched. The CDR3 covers 16 residues. The CDR3 spells CAISDIRLASYNEQFF. As DNA, the CDR3 is TGTGCCATCAGTGACATAAGACTAGCCTCCTACAATGAGCAGTTCTTC.

This chain joins TRBV6-5 and TRBJ2-2; the match to TRBD1 covers 7 bases. V lost 7 bases, J lost 0 bases, and 2 bases stayed unmatched. The CDR3 extends over 14 amino acids. In germline, CDR1 is MNHEY, CDR2 SVGAGI. CDR3 coding DNA: TGTGCCAGCACGACAGGGACGAACACCGGGGAGCTGTTTTTT. Translated: CASTTGTNTGELFF.

The chain has TRBV20-1 and TRBJ2-3; D ambiguous. Germline V lookup: CDR1 DFQATT, CDR2 SNEGSKA (reference sequence). The CDR3 is 11 amino acids. Trimming left V 1 base short and J 5 bases short, with 4 bases between. The CDR3 DNA reads as TGCAGTGCTAGAGTTCTAGATACGCAGTATTTT. Translation: CSARVLDTQYF.

The count of this clone is one. The rearrangement joins TRBV5-1 to TRBJ2-5; weak D call: TRBD2 (6 bases). This CDR3 has 16 residues. The V end lost 3 bases, the J end lost 5 bases, and 20 bases lay between the germline ends. Germline V CDR1 and CDR2: SGHRS, YFSETQ. The CDR3 DNA follows: TGCGCCAGCAGCTGGGCAGGGAGGAGCGAAGGGGAGACCCAGTACTTC. This encodes CASSWAGRSEGETQYF. Based on the CDR3 plus reference TRBV5-1 and TRBJ2-5, the full variable domain is KAGVTQTPRYLIKTRGQQVTLSCSPISGHRSVSWYQQTPGQGLQFLFEYFSETQRNKGNFPGRFSGRQFSNSRSEMNVSTLELGDSALYLCASSWAGRSEGETQYFGPGTRLLVL.

The gene calls are TRBV7-9 and TRBJ1-5, with 8 bases matching TRBD1. The junction had 4 bases not matched to a gene; V was cut back by 6 bases and J by 6 bases. Germline V CDR1 and CDR2: SEHNR, FQNEAQ (reference sequence). CDR3 size: 13 residues. CDR3 sequence: CASSDRGAQPQHF. CDR3 nucleotides: TGTGCCAGCAGTGACAGGGGAGCTCAGCCCCAGCATTTT.

V is TRBV5-1 and J is TRBJ2-3; 10 bases line up with TRBD2. Trimming cost V 4 bases and J 5 bases; bases outside gene matches: 10. The CDR3 is 16 amino acids. The germline V gene encodes CDR1 SGHRS and CDR2 YFSETQ. CDR3 amino acids: CASSQGPSGRLDTQYF. Here the CDR3 DNA reads TGCGCCAGCAGCCAGGGGCCTAGCGGGAGACTAGATACGCAGTATTTT.

This clone was seen more than once but under ten times. This sequence joins TRBV11-2 and TRBJ2-1; the match to TRBD2 covers 9 bases. The CDR3 is 16 amino acids. Germline CDR1 reads SGHAT; CDR2 reads FQNNGV. V was pared by 1 base and J by 6 bases, with 7 bases of the junction left unmatched. As DNA, the CDR3 is TGTGCCAGCAGCTTAGGGGGTAGCGGGAGAACCAATGAGCAGTTCTTC. Its translation: CASSLGGSGRTNEQFF.

The chain carries TRBV28 and TRBJ1-3; TRBD1 matches at 8 bases. Germline trimming cut 2 bases from V and 6 bases from J; bases unmatched to any gene: 3. CDR1 and CDR2 (germline): MDHEN, SYDVKM. There are 14 residues in the CDR3. CDR3 nucleotides: TGTGCCAGCAGTTTAGTGCAGGGGGCAAACACCATATATTTT. Translating it yields CASSLVQGANTIYF.

This clone was seen once. The rearrangement joins TRBV4-1 to TRBJ2-3; TRBD2 agrees at 10 bases. There are 16 residues in the CDR3. From germline, CDR1 is MGHRA and CDR2 YSYEKL. Trimming took 4 bases from V and 6 from J; bases not matched to a gene: 10. The CDR3 here is CASSLQLAGLRDTQYF. The CDR3 nucleotides are TGCGCCAGCAGCCTCCAACTAGCGGGATTGCGGGATACGCAGTATTTT.

V gene TRBV12-5 combines with J gene TRBJ1-2; 7 positions match TRBD1. Germline-derived CDR1 and CDR2 are LGHNT and FRNRAP. The CDR3 loop spans 16 amino acids. The ends lost 3 bases at V and 6 bases at J; junction bases unmatched: 13. This CDR3 is CASGFSYDRETNGYTF. In DNA, the CDR3 is TGTGCTAGTGGTTTTAGTTATGACAGGGAGACCAATGGCTACACCTTC.

V is TRBV28 and J is TRBJ2-7, with TRBD2 matching over 9 bases. Germline loops: CDR1 MDHEN, CDR2 SYDVKM. The CDR3 length is 15 residues. Trimming cost V 2 bases and J 6 bases; bases outside gene matches: 8. CDR3 amino acids: CASSLDAGTSSEQYF. As DNA, the CDR3 is TGTGCCAGCAGTTTAGACGCAGGGACTAGCTCCGAGCAGTACTTC.

CDR3 sequence reads: CASSPYPRQEINYGYTF. CDR3 nucleotide sequence: TGTGCCAGCAGCCCGTACCCCCGACAGGAAATTAACTATGGCTACACCTTC. J is TRBJ1-2 and V is TRBV5-4; possibly TRBD1 for D (6 bases). The V gene lost 4 bases and the J gene lost 1 base, with 20 bases spanning the gap. Germline CDR1 is SGHNT and CDR2 is YYREEE (reference sequence). This CDR3 is built from 17 residues.

The J gene is TRBJ1-3, the V gene TRBV9, with D perhaps matching TRBD1 (5 bases). Germline CDR1 is SGDLS and CDR2 is YYNGEE. There are 15 residues in the CDR3. Trimming removed 0 bases at V and 0 bases at J, with 7 bases between. As DNA, the CDR3 is TGTGCCAGCAGCGTAGATGACAGCTCTGGAAACACCATATATTTT. Its protein product is CASSVDDSSGNTIYF.

The chain recombines TRBV11-2 with TRBJ1-1; D unresolved. From germline, CDR1 is SGHAT and CDR2 FQNNGV. The CDR3 covers 13 residues. V was clipped by 1 base and J by 6 bases, with 9 bases between them. The CDR3 loop reads CASSLVWQSEAFF. The CDR3 DNA reads TGTGCCAGCAGCTTAGTTTGGCAATCTGAAGCTTTCTTT. Supplemented by reference TRBV11-2 and TRBJ1-1, the full variable domain reads EAGVAQSPRYKIIEKRQSVAFWCNPISGHATLYWYQQILGQGPKLLIQFQNNGVVDDSQLPKDRFSAERLKGVDSTLKIQPAKLEDSAVYLCASSLVWQSEAFFGQGTRLTVV.

Worth noting for this clone: Other DNA sequences from this sample encode an identical CDR3 as well. The genes are TRBV5-4 and TRBJ2-7; the match to TRBD1 covers 8 bases. The CDR3 spans 13 residues. V lost 3 bases to trimming and J lost 3 bases; unmatched junction nucleotides: 2. Germline V gives CDR1 SGHNT, CDR2 YYREEE (reference sequence). The DNA of the CDR3 is TGTGCCAGCAGCTCTGGACAGGGCTACGAGCAGTACTTC. Protein: CASSSGQGYEQYF.

The genes are TRBV28 and TRBJ1-3, with 9 bases identical to TRBD1. V shed 5 bases and J 2 bases; nucleotides not matched to a gene: 4. This CDR3 is 15 amino acids long. Per germline, CDR1 MDHEN and CDR2 SYDVKM. Written as DNA, the CDR3 is TGTGCCAGCAGTCTGGACAGGGGCCCTGGAAACACCATATATTTT. Amino acid sequence: CASSLDRGPGNTIYF.

As DNA, the CDR3 is TGTGCCAGCAGTCACCGACAGGGGGCGTATGAGACCCAGTACTTC. Protein sequence: CASSHRQGAYETQYF. The chain employs TRBV27 and TRBJ2-5; 10 nucleotides match TRBD1. The CDR3 has 15 residues. V dropped 5 bases and J dropped 5; count of bases not matched to a gene: 8. Looked up from germline, CDR1 is MNHEY and CDR2 is SMNVEV (reference sequence).

This CDR3 is CAARWTYNEQFF. The CDR3 coding sequence is TGTGCCGCACGTTGGACTTACAATGAGCAGTTCTTC. The gene calls are TRBV27 and TRBJ2-1; possibly TRBD2 for D (5 bases). The ends were cut back, 11 bases at V and 4 bases at J, with 12 bases in the middle. CDR3 length equals 12 residues. CDR1 is MNHEY and CDR2 is SMNVEV in the germline V gene (reference sequence).

The chain combines TRBV6-1 with TRBJ2-7; TRBD2 matches at 10 bases. Trimming cost V 4 bases and J 4 bases; bases outside gene matches: 10. Germline CDR1 MNHNS, CDR2 SASEGT. This CDR3 region has 16 residues. This chain's CDR3 is CASSGLLSGRLYEQYF. The DNA of the CDR3 is TGTGCCAGCAGTGGCCTACTTAGCGGGAGGTTGTACGAGCAGTACTTC.